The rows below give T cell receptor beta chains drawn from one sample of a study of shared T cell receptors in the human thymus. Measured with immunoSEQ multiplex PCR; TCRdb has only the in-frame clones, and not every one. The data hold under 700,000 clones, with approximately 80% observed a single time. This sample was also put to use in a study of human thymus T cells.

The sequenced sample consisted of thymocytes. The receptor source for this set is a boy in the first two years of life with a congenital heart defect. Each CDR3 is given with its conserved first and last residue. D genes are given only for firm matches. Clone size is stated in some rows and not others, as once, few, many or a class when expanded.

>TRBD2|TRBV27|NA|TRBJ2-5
TGTGCCAGCAGTTTGTCTAGCGGGAGTGAGGAGACCCAGTACTTC
CASSLSSGSEETQYF
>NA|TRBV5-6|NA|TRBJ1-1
TGTGCCAGCAGCCCCGAGAGGGGGAGCACTGAAGCTTTCTTT
CASSPERGSTEAFF
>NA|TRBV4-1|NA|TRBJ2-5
TGCGCCAGCAGCCAATCCGAGCGGCGGAGGGAGACCCAGTACTTC
CASSQSERRRETQYF
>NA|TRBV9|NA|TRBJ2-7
TGTGCCAGCAGCGGCACTGACGTTGGGGGGCCTACTAGCGTTGCCTACGAGCAGTACTTC
CASSGTDVGGPTSVAYEQYF
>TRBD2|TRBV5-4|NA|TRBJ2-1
TGTGCCAGCAGCCCCGGACTAGCGGGAGGGCCCCCCTACAATGAGCAGTTCTTC
CASSPGLAGGPPYNEQFF
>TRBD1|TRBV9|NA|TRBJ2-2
TGTGCCAGCAGCCCCCGGACAGGGGGCGAAGGCGGGGAGCTGTTTTTT
CASSPRTGGEGGELFF
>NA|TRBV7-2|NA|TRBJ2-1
TGTGCCAGCAGCTCAAAGCCCCGCGGGCGGAATGAGCAGTTCTTC
CASSSKPRGRNEQFF
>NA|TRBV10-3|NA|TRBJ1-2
TGTGCCATCAGTTCGGGCAGTCGGGGCTATGGCTACACCTTC
CAISSGSRGYGYTF
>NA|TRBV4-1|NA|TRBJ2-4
TGCGCCAGCAGCCAGGAGTATAGAAACATTCAGTACTTC
CASSQEYRNIQYF
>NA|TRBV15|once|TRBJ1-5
TGTGCCACCAGCAGAGGGCATCAGCCCCAGCATTTT
CATSRGHQPQHF
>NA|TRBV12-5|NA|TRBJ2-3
TGTGCTAGTGGTTTGGTCCAAGATACGAGCGGACCTAGCACAGATACGCAGTATTTT
CASGLVQDTSGPSTDTQYF
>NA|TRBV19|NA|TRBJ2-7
TGTGCCAGTAGTATGGGGGAGGCTACAAGCGAGCAGTACTTC
CASSMGEATSEQYF
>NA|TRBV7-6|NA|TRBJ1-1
TGTGCCAGCAGCTTAACAGGGCCCGGTGAAGCTTTCTTT
CASSLTGPGEAFF
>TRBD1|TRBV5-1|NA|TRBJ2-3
TGCGCCAGCAGCTATAACCCACAGGGGGAAGGCACAGATACGCAGTATTTT
CASSYNPQGEGTDTQYF
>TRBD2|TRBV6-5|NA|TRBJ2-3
TGTGCCAGCAGAACCGGACTAGCAACAGATACGCAGTATTTT
CASRTGLATDTQYF
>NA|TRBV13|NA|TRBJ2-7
TGTGCCAGCAGCGCAGCACCGGGACAACCCTACGAGCAGTACTTC
CASSAAPGQPYEQYF
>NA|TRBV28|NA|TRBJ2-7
TGTGCCAGCAGTGGAGGGTTGCCCGAGCAGTACTTC
CASSGGLPEQYF
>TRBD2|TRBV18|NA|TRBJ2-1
TGTGCCAGCTCACCACCTAGCGCCAGCGGGAGGCATGCTGGTGGGAATGAGCAGTTCTTC
CASSPPSASGRHAGGNEQFF
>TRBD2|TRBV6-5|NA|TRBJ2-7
TGTGCCAGCAGTTACTCGGCGGGAGAGGCGGTCGAGCAGTACTTC
CASSYSAGEAVEQYF
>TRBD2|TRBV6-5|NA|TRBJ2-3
TGTGCCAGCAGTTACTTAGCGGGAGGAAGAGATACGCAGTATTTT
CASSYLAGGRDTQYF
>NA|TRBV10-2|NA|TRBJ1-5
TGCGCCAGCAGTAAGGGAGGGGTGCGCAATCAGCCCCAGCATTTT
CASSKGGVRNQPQHF
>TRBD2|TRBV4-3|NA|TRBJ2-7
TGCGCCAGCAGCCAAGATCGGAAAGCGGGAGGGCGCCACGAGCAGTACTTC
CASSQDRKAGGRHEQYF
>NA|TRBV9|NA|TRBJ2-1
TGTGCCTCAAGGAGGGGAGAACACAATGAGCAGTTCTTC
CASRRGEHNEQFF
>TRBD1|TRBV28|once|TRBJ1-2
TGTGCCAGCAGTTTTGGCAGGGGGCGTCACTATGGCTACCCCTTC
CASSFGRGRHYGYPF
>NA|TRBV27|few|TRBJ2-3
TGTGCCAGCGGGCCCGCGACAGATACGCAGTATTTT
CASGPATDTQYF
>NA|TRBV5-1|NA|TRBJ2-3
TGCGCCAGCAGCTTGGTTGGCCAGGGGACAGATACGCAGTATTTT
CASSLVGQGTDTQYF
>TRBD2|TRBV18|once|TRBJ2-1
TGTGCCAGCTCACCATTGGGACTAGGCGGGTACAATGAGCAGTTCTTC
CASSPLGLGGYNEQFF
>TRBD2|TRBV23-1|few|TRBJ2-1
TGCGCCCCTGTAGGACTAGCGGGAGGGCATGAGCAGTTCTTC
CAPVGLAGGHEQFF
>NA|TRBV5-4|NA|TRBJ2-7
TGTGCCAGCAGGTCATCCGGGACCTACGAGCAGTACTTC
CASRSSGTYEQYF
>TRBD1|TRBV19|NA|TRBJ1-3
TGTGCCAGTAAAGGGGGACAGGGCTCTGGAAACACCATATATTTT
CASKGGQGSGNTIYF
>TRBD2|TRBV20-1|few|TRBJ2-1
TGCACCGCGGGAGATCGGAATGAGCAGTTCTTC
CTAGDRNEQFF
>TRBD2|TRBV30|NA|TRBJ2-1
TGTGCCTGGAGCCCCTGGCGGGAGGGGTCCTACAATGAGCAGTTCTTC
CAWSPWREGSYNEQFF
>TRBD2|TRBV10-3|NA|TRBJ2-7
TGTGCCATCATGGGTAGCGGGACGTACGAGCAGTACTTC
CAIMGSGTYEQYF
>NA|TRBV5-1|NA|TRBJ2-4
TGCGCCAGCAGCCCTCGGGTAGAGGGACTAGCCAAAAACATTCAGTACTTC
CASSPRVEGLAKNIQYF
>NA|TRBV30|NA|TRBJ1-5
TGTGCCTGGAGACAGGGAGGGGCGGATCAGCCCCAGCATTTT
CAWRQGGADQPQHF
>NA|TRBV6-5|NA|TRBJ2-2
TGTGCCAGCAGCCCCGACAGCCCTTCGGGGGAGCTGTTTTTT
CASSPDSPSGELFF
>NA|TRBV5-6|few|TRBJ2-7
TGTGCCAGCAGCATAACAGGGTTTGTGGCCTACGAGCAGTACTTC
CASSITGFVAYEQYF
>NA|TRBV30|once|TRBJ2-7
TGTGCCTGGAGTGTACTCGGCAGGGGAGGGAACGAGCAGTACTTC
CAWSVLGRGGNEQYF
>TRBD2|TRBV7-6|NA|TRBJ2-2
TGTGCCAGCAGCCAAGGGGGCTCTGGACTAGCGGGATCCACCGGGGAGCTGTTTTTT
CASSQGGSGLAGSTGELFF
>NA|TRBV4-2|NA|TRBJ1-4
TGTGCCAGCAGCCAAGTTCGGGGGGCGAGAACAACTAATGAAAAACTGTTTTTT
CASSQVRGARTTNEKLFF
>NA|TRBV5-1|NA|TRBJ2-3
TGCGCCAGCAGCTTGGTGGGAGCTAGCACAGATACGCAGTATTTT
CASSLVGASTDTQYF
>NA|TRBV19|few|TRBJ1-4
TGTGCCAGTAGTGCCCCGGGATGGGTGAGAGGTGAAAAACTGTTTTTT
CASSAPGWVRGEKLFF
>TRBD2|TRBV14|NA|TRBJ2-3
TGTGCCAGCAGCCCGGGGACTAGCGGGAGGAGGTGCAATACGCAGTATTTT
CASSPGTSGRRCNTQYF
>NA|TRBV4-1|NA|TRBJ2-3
TGCGCCAGCAGCCAAGAATCAGAAGGCGGGTCTAGCACAGATACGCAGTATTTT
CASSQESEGGSSTDTQYF
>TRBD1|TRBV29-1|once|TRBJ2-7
TGCAGCGTGACGTACAGGGGCCCTCCTTTCTACGAGCAGTACTTC
CSVTYRGPPFYEQYF
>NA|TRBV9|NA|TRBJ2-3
TGTGCCAGCAGCGCCGAGGGTTCCCGGCAGGATACGCAGTATTTT
CASSAEGSRQDTQYF
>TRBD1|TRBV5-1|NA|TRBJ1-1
TGCGCCAGCGGTACGGGACAGAAGAACACTGAAGCTTTCTTT
CASGTGQKNTEAFF